Shown below are 14 T cell receptor beta chains from a single sample sequenced in a study of blood T cell repertoires in COVID-19. Some clones are missing from TCRdb's copy, which holds only in-frame ones; the method was immunoSEQ multiplex PCR. This sample yields 250,000 to 300,000 clones, of which 80% to 90% are seen a single time; approximately 4.6% belongs to the top ten. The material sequenced was peripheral blood. All receptors come from a woman in her thirties or forties who had recovered from COVID-19.

This rearrangement joins TRBV7-9 to TRBJ2-1; 10 bases are shared with TRBD2. V trimming: 1 base; J trimming: 8 bases; junction bases outside the gene matches: 5. The germline CDR1 and CDR2 sequences are SEHNR and FQNEAQ (reference sequence). There are 15 residues in the CDR3. CDR3 bases: TGTGCCAGCAGCTTAGATCCTAGCGGGAGAGATGAGCAGTTCTTC. Translation: CASSLDPSGRDEQFF.

The chain has TRBV7-9 and TRBJ1-2; weak D call: TRBD1 (5 bases). Trimming stripped 3 bases from V and 4 bases from J, with 21 bases between. From germline, CDR1 is SEHNR and CDR2 FQNEAQ (reference sequence). The CDR3 is 17 residues long. The DNA for the CDR3 is TGTGCCAGCAGCTTTGACGAGGAACGCGACAGCGTCTATGGCTACACCTTC. It translates to CASSFDEERDSVYGYTF.

V and J are TRBV14 and TRBJ2-7; possible D gene TRBD1, 5 bases. Germline assignment: CDR1 SGHDN and CDR2 FVKESK. With 4 bases removed from V and 0 bases from J, the gap between germline ends came to 13 bases. This CDR3 region has 15 residues. The CDR3 region has the DNA TGTGCCAGCAGCCTAGAGACAGTTCCCTCCTACGAGCAGTACTTC. This codes for CASSLETVPSYEQYF.

This chain joins TRBV4-1 and TRBJ1-5; TRBD1 might be the D (6 bases). Trimming took off 6 bases at V and 2 bases at J, with 20 bases between the two ends. CDR1 is MGHRA and CDR2 is YSYEKL in the germline V gene. The CDR3 loop spans 17 amino acids. CDR3: CASRAGGAHRGNQPQHF. The DNA of the CDR3 is TGCGCCAGCAGAGCGGGGGGGGCGCATAGAGGCAATCAGCCCCAGCATTTT.

The chain recombines TRBV5-1 with TRBJ2-7; 10 bases agree with TRBD2. The CDR3 consists of 15 residues. Germline V gene data show CDR1 as SGHRS and CDR2 as YFSETQ. Trimming at V came to 5 bases and at J to 9 bases, leaving 14 bases not matched to a gene. In DNA form, the CDR3 reads TGCGCCAGCAGGCCCGGACTAGCGGAGGGGCGGGGGCAGTACTTC. This encodes CASRPGLAEGRGQYF.

This rearrangement joins TRBV4-1 to TRBJ1-5; TRBD1 is a possible D gene (5 bases). V lost 0 bases and J 2 bases, leaving 11 bases between the germline ends. Germline CDR1 is MGHRA and CDR2 is YSYEKL. The CDR3 totals 16 residues. The CDR3 region has the DNA TGCGCCAGCAGCCAAGAATCAGGGCTCCGCAATCAGCCCCAGCATTTT. It specifies CASSQESGLRNQPQHF.

V usage is TRBV19 and J usage is TRBJ2-5; 8 bases fit TRBD1. V shed 8 bases, J shed 4 bases, and the junction held 12 bases outside the gene matches. CDR3 length: 15 residues. Looked up from germline, CDR1 is LNHDA and CDR2 is SQIVND (reference sequence). CDR3 in amino acids: CASARQGAVGETQYF. The CDR3 DNA reads as TGTGCCAGTGCCCGGCAGGGGGCCGTAGGAGAGACCCAGTACTTC.

A few counts support this clone. This chain joins TRBV7-8 and TRBJ2-1, with a tentative D call TRBD1 (6 bases). V was shortened by 3 bases and J by 1 base, with 13 bases between the two germline ends. Germline V gene data show CDR1 as SGHVS and CDR2 as FQNEAQ. CDR3 length equals 16 residues. CDR3 region: CASSFFQGISYNEQFF. CDR3 bases: TGTGCCAGCAGCTTCTTCCAGGGGATATCCTACAATGAGCAGTTCTTC. Filled out from reference TRBV7-8 and TRBJ2-1, the complete variable domain reads GAGVSQSPRYKVAKRGQDVALRCDPISGHVSLFWYQQALGQGPEFLTYFQNEAQLDKSGLPSDRFFAERPEGSVSTLKIQRTQQEDSAVYLCASSFFQGISYNEQFFGPGTRLTVL.

This clone has just a few counts. J is TRBJ2-2 and V is TRBV2; the D is unclear. CDR1 and CDR2 from the germline V gene are SNHLY and FYNNEI. The CDR3 spans 13 residues. V was clipped by 5 bases and J by 4 bases, with 8 bases between them. The CDR3 loop is CASSQLATGELFF. CDR3 sequence (DNA): TGTGCCAGCAGTCAACTCGCCACCGGGGAGCTGTTTTTT. Using reference TRBV2 and TRBJ2-2 for the parts outside the CDR3, the full variable domain is EPEVTQTPSHQVTQMGQEVILRCVPISNHLYFYWYRQILGQKVEFLVSFYNNEISEKSEIFDDQFSVERPDGSNFTLKIRSTKLEDSAMYFCASSQLATGELFFGEGSRLTVL.

This clone was seen ten or more times. The genes are TRBV2 and TRBJ2-1; TRBD2 agrees at 7 bases. This CDR3 has 15 amino acids. With V trimmed by 3 bases and J by 6 bases, 8 bases remained unmatched. Germline V CDR1 and CDR2: SNHLY, FYNNEI. Written as DNA, the CDR3 is TGTGCCAGCAGTGACATAGGACTAGTAAGCAATGAGCAGTTCTTC. Its translation is CASSDIGLVSNEQFF.

This chain links TRBV15 with TRBJ2-7; TRBD2 might be the D (5 bases). Trimming took off 3 bases at V and 6 bases at J, with 12 bases between the two ends. Germline-derived CDR1 and CDR2 are LNHNV and YYDKDF (reference sequence). The CDR3 is 13 amino acids. CDR3 coding DNA: TGTGCCACCAGCAGTGGACTGTGGGGCGAGCAGTACGTC. Protein sequence: CATSSGLWGEQYV.

The V gene is TRBV6-2 or TRBV6-3, the J gene TRBJ2-2; 8 nucleotides line up with TRBD1. With 2 bases clipped from V and 7 bases from J, the junction kept 6 bases outside the gene matches. The CDR3 is made up of 15 amino acids. The germline V gene encodes CDR1 MNHEY and CDR2 SVGEGT. CDR3 sequence reads: CASSYAGQVSGELFF. CDR3 coding DNA: TGTGCCAGCAGTTACGCGGGACAGGTCAGCGGGGAGCTGTTTTTT.

The rearrangement links TRBV27 to TRBJ1-2; D unclear. The CDR3 extends over 16 amino acids. Germline CDR1 reads MNHEY; CDR2 reads SMNVEV (reference sequence). With 0 bases removed from V and 5 bases from J, the gap between germline ends came to 16 bases. This CDR3 is CASSLSKEGKWYGYTF. The CDR3 nucleotides are TGTGCCAGCAGTTTATCGAAGGAGGGAAAATGGTATGGCTACACCTTC.

The chain uses TRBV6-2 or TRBV6-3 and TRBJ2-2; the match to TRBD1 covers 9 bases. Germline values: CDR1 MNHEY, CDR2 SVGEGT. The length of the CDR3 is 15 residues. V shed 5 bases, J shed 6 bases, and the junction held 7 bases outside the gene matches. CDR3 loop: CASSHPGQGAGELFF. CDR3 in DNA: TGTGCCAGCAGTCATCCGGGACAGGGTGCCGGGGAGCTGTTTTTT.